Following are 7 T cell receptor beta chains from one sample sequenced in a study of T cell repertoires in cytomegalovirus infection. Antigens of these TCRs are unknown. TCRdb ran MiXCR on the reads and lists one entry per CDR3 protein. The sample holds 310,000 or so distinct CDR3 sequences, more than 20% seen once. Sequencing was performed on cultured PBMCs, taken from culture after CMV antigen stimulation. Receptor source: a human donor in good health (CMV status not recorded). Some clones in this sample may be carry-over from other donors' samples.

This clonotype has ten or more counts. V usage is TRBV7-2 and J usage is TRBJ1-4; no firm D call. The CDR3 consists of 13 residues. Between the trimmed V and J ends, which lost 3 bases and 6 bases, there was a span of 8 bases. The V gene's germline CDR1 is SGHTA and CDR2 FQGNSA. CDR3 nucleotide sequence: TGTGCCAGCAGCTTCGACGGTCATGAAAAACTGTTTTTT. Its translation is CASSFDGHEKLFF.

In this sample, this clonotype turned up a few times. For the CDR3, the DNA is TGTGCCAGCAGTTTGAGGACTTCGCGGGAGCAGTACTTC. Translation: CASSLRTSREQYF. The V call is TRBV28, the J call TRBJ2-7, with D tentatively TRBD2 (5 bases). CDR3 length: 13 amino acids. Looked up from germline, CDR1 is MDHEN and CDR2 is SYDVKM. V shed 3 bases and J shed 7 bases, with 13 bases lying between them.

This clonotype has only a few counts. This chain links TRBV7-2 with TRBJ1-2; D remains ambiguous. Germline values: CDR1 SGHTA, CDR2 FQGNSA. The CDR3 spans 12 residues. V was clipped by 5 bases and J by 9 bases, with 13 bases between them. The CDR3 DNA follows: TGTGCCAGCAGCCCGGACTTGGGTCGCTACACCTTC. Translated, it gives CASSPDLGRYTF.

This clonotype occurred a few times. In DNA form, the CDR3 reads TGTGCCAGCAGTTTCTCCAGCCGATACGAGCAGTACTTC. It translates to CASSFSSRYEQYF. V gene TRBV12-3 or TRBV12-4 combines with J gene TRBJ2-7, with D hard to call. This CDR3 is built from 13 residues. The V and J ends lost 3 bases and 4 bases respectively, with 10 bases between them.

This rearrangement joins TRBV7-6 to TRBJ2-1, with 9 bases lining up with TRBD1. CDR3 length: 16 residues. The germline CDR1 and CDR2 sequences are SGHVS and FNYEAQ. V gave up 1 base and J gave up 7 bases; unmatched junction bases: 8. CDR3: CASSLESFDRGNEQFF. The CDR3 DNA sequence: TGTGCCAGCAGCTTAGAGAGTTTCGACAGGGGGAATGAGCAGTTCTTC.

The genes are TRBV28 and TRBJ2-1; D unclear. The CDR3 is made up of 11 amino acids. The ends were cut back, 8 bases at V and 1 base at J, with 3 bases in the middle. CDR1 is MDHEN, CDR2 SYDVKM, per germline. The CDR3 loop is CASESYNEQFF. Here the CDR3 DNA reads TGTGCCAGCGAGTCCTACAATGAGCAGTTCTTC.

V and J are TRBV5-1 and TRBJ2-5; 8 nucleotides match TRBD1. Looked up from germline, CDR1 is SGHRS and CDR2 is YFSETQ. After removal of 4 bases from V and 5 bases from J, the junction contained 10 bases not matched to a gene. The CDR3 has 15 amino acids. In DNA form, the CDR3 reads TGCGCCAGCAGCCCGGGGACAGGCCCGTCGGAGACCCAGTACTTC. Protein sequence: CASSPGTGPSETQYF.